A single sample is the source of the 9 T cell receptor beta chains below, sequenced in a study of blood T cells in healthy people across ages. Primed by a sample-barcoded 5' primer and a J-beta primer mix, a second PCR proceeded for 7 to 11 cycles. TCRdb reprocessed the 5' RACE reads via MiXCR and lists one record per CDR3 protein. The sample lists fewer than 800,000 distinct CDR3 sequences; 45% to 50% were seen once. The sequencing sample was made of blood. These receptors originate from a woman aged 55-69 years in good health.

CDR3: CASSQGGGKQYF. CDR3 DNA: TGCGCCAGCAGCCAAGGGGGAGGGAAGCAGTACTTC. The chain carries TRBV4-3 and TRBJ2-7; 7 bases line up with TRBD2. Per germline, CDR1 LGHNA and CDR2 YSLEER. The CDR3 spans 12 residues. V was clipped by 1 base and J by 8 bases; unmatched bases: 2.

This chain uses TRBV7-9 with TRBJ1-2; the D gene is possibly TRBD1 (6 bases). V gave up 5 bases and J gave up 8 bases, with 21 bases separating them. The germline gives CDR1 SEHNR, CDR2 FQNEAQ (reference sequence). The CDR3 has 15 amino acids. The CDR3 spells CASSQELPGAEGYTF. CDR3 bases: TGTGCCAGCAGCCAAGAGCTTCCGGGGGCGGAAGGCTACACCTTC.

V gene TRBV6-6 combines with J gene TRBJ1-4, with TRBD1 as a possible D gene (5 bases). Trimming cost V 7 bases and J 0 bases, with 15 bases left between them. The V gene's germline CDR1 is MNHNY and CDR2 SVGAGI (reference sequence). The CDR3 extends over 16 amino acids. CDR3 in amino acids: CASIPGRAATNEKLFF. CDR3 in DNA: TGTGCCAGCATTCCGGGCAGGGCCGCAACTAATGAAAAACTGTTTTTT.

This chain uses TRBV3-1 with TRBJ2-4; a weak D match, TRBD2 (6 bases). The better agreement between TRBJ2-7 and the DNA end casts doubt on the J call. The CDR3 has 13 amino acids. CDR1 is LGHDT and CDR2 is YNNKEL in the germline V gene (reference sequence). The CDR3 bases are TGTGCCAGCAGCCACGGCGGGAACTACGAGCAGTACTTC. As protein: CASSHGGNYEQYF.

This clonotype turned up a few times. This chain joins TRBV4-3 and TRBJ2-7; D is possibly TRBD2 (6 bases). Looked up from germline, CDR1 is LGHNA and CDR2 is YSLEER. The V end was cut by 0 bases, the J end by 7 bases, with 13 bases between. The length of the CDR3 is 14 residues. In nucleotides, the CDR3 is TGCGCCAGCAGCCAAGATATCCTAGCGCCAGAGCAGTACTTC. It yields the protein CASSQDILAPEQYF.

This clonotype was seen a single time. V is TRBV7-9 and J is TRBJ2-2, with 7 bases aligning to TRBD2. Unmatched junction bases numbered 6, after V lost 2 bases and J lost 3 bases. CDR3 length: 16 residues. CDR1 and CDR2 from the germline V gene are SEHNR and FQNEAQ (reference sequence). CDR3 sequence: CASSLIAGEYTGELFF. The CDR3 DNA follows: TGTGCCAGCAGCTTAATTGCGGGAGAGTACACCGGGGAGCTGTTTTTT.

This chain links TRBV5-1 with TRBJ2-1; the D call may be TRBD1 or TRBD2 (5 bases each). Between the trimmed V and J ends, which lost 0 bases and 10 bases, there was a span of 17 bases. The length of the CDR3 is 15 residues. Germline V lookup: CDR1 SGHRS, CDR2 YFSETQ. Here the CDR3 DNA reads TGCGCCAGCAGCTTGGGAAGTAGGGGCGACTACGAGCAGTTCTTC. Translation: CASSLGSRGDYEQFF.

The V and J genes are TRBV28 and TRBJ1-2; a weak D match, TRBD1 (6 bases). From germline, CDR1 is MDHEN and CDR2 SYDVKM. V was clipped by 3 bases and J by 8 bases, with 16 bases between them. The CDR3 contains 14 residues. The CDR3: CASSLANRAKGYTF. The CDR3 nucleotides read TGTGCCAGCAGTTTGGCGAACAGGGCTAAGGGCTACACCTTC.

This clonotype has only a few counts. This chain uses TRBV20-1 with TRBJ1-2, with D perhaps TRBD1 (6 bases). The CDR3 covers 14 residues. The V and J ends lost 2 bases and 2 bases respectively, with 12 bases between them. Germline CDR1 and CDR2: DFQATT and SNEGSKA (reference sequence). CDR3 bases: TGCAGTGCTAGACGGACAGACTTCAACTATGGCTACACCTTC. This translates into CSARRTDFNYGYTF.